Presented here are 21 T cell receptor beta chains from one specimen sequenced in a study of Ad26.COV2.S vaccination and SARS-CoV-2 variants. Specified treatment: 15 to 20 received Ad26.COV2.S at low or high dose, single or two shots; 5 received placebo; per-sample allocation not given. Material that was analyzed had been drawn on day 63 after the first vaccine or placebo injection. The assay was immunoSEQ multiplex PCR, and TCRdb's table has in-frame clones only and misses some. The repertoire consists of 380,000 or so clones, with 88% occurring once and the leading ten covering 5.5% to 7%. The source material was peripheral blood, sampled in a trial of Ad26.COV2.S vaccine versus placebo. The receptors were sampled from a person between 18 and 60 years old who received the Ad26.COV2.S COVID-19 vaccine or a placebo.

The chain uses TRBV4-3 and TRBJ2-1, with D unclear. V was trimmed by 0 bases and J by 8 bases, leaving 8 bases between them. The CDR3 runs 13 residues. Germline V gene sequence: CDR1 LGHNA, CDR2 YSLEER. The CDR3 region is CASSQDPIDEQFF. CDR3 DNA: TGCGCCAGCAGCCAAGATCCCATTGATGAGCAGTTCTTC.

This clone was observed a few times. This chain joins TRBV11-3 and TRBJ2-1; the match to TRBD2 covers 8 bases. J lost 8 bases, V lost 1 base, and 1 base had no gene match. The CDR3 runs to 13 residues. Germline CDR1 and CDR2: SGHNT and YENEEA. The CDR3 DNA reads TGTGCCAGCAGCTTAGGAGCGGGGGATGAGCAGTTCTTC. Translation gives CASSLGAGDEQFF.

There are many counts of this clone. The chain uses TRBV7-8 and TRBJ2-1; D is possibly TRBD2 (7 bases). V gave up 4 bases and J gave up 3 bases, with 13 bases separating them. Germline V gene data show CDR1 as SGHVS and CDR2 as FQNEAQ. This CDR3 has 15 amino acids. The CDR3 coding sequence is TGTGCCAGCAGCTCTTCGGGGGGCTACTACAATGAGCAGTTCTTC. Encoded protein: CASSSSGGYYNEQFF.

The chain uses TRBV11-2 and TRBJ2-7; D may be TRBD2 (6 bases). Germline CDR1 is SGHAT and CDR2 is FQNNGV. The CDR3 is 15 amino acids. The germline V and J ends were trimmed by 7 bases and 0 bases, with 16 bases remaining between them. In nucleotides, the CDR3 is TGTGCCAGCATCGACCGGGACTCGAGCTCCTACGAGCAGTACTTC. It codes for CASIDRDSSSYEQYF. The complete variable domain, with remaining parts taken from reference TRBV11-2 and TRBJ2-7, reads EAGVAQSPRYKIIEKRQSVAFWCNPISGHATLYWYQQILGQGPKLLIQFQNNGVVDDSQLPKDRFSAERLKGVDSTLKIQPAKLEDSAVYLCASIDRDSSSYEQYFGPGTRLTVT.

The chain combines TRBV7-8 with TRBJ1-1; 12 bases are a match to TRBD1. CDR1 is SGHVS, CDR2 FQNEAQ, per germline. V shed 2 bases, J shed 2 bases, and the junction held 3 bases outside the gene matches. CDR3 size: 16 residues. CDR3 bases: TGTGCCAGCAGCTTAAGGGACAGGGGGCTTAACACTGAAGCTTTCTTT. Translating gives CASSLRDRGLNTEAFF.

This clone appeared a few times. This chain uses TRBV28 with TRBJ2-3, with 11 bases that match TRBD1. CDR3 length: 15 residues. The trim removed 7 bases at V and 3 bases at J, leaving 6 bases unmatched. CDR1 and CDR2 from the germline V gene are MDHEN and SYDVKM. CDR3 sequence reads: CASNLGQGATDTQYF. In DNA form, the CDR3 reads TGTGCCAGCAATCTCGGACAGGGGGCTACAGATACGCAGTATTTT.

The chain has TRBV19 and TRBJ2-7, with D perhaps TRBD1 (6 bases). The V gene lost 1 base and the J gene lost 4 bases, with 8 bases spanning the gap. The germline gives CDR1 LNHDA, CDR2 SQIVND (reference sequence). The CDR3 covers 13 residues. The CDR3 region is CASSIGQDYEQYF. CDR3 nucleotide sequence: TGTGCCAGTAGTATAGGACAGGATTACGAGCAGTACTTC.

The rearrangement joins TRBV21-1 to TRBJ1-3; no check of the table's D call, TRBD1, against the DNA was made. TRBV21-1 is labeled a pseudogene. CDR3 size: 19 residues. Here the CDR3 reads CASSSNPSLQGCGGNTIYF. In DNA form, the CDR3 reads TGTGCCAGCAGCTCTAACCCCTCCTTACAGGGCTGCGGTGGAAACACCATATATTTT.

This clone turned up a few times. The rearrangement links TRBV19 to TRBJ1-5, with 9 bases that match TRBD1. The germline V gene has CDR1 LNHDA and CDR2 SQIVND (reference sequence). J was trimmed by 4 bases and V by 5 bases; bases with no gene match: 6. The CDR3 has 15 amino acids. The CDR3 is CASSSQGAGNQPQHF. The CDR3, as DNA: TGTGCCAGTAGTTCACAGGGGGCTGGAAATCAGCCCCAGCATTTT.

The gene calls are TRBV6-5 and TRBJ2-7; D tentatively reads TRBD1 or TRBD2 (5 bases each). Germline lookup yields CDR1 MNHEY and CDR2 SVGAGI. CDR3 length: 13 residues. CDR3 in DNA: TGTGTGACGCTCCGGGACGCGGGTGGGGAGCAGTACTTC. As protein: CVTLRDAGGEQYF.

In its sample, this clone was seen once. The gene calls are TRBV6-1 and TRBJ1-2; possibly TRBD1 for D (5 bases). This CDR3 spans 13 amino acids. V lost 2 bases and J lost 8, with 12 bases in between. CDR1 and CDR2 from the germline V gene are MNHNS and SASEGT. In nucleotides, the CDR3 is TGTGCCAGCAGTGAAAACAGGAGGTTCGGCTACACCTTC. The encoded protein is CASSENRRFGYTF.

CDR3 sequence (DNA): TGTGCCAGCAGCCATCGGGGGGGCCTAGGGAAAGAGCAGTTCTTC. This encodes CASSHRGGLGKEQFF. The chain carries TRBV14 and TRBJ2-1; 8 bases are shared with TRBD2. The length of the CDR3 is 15 residues. The germline V gene has CDR1 SGHDN and CDR2 FVKESK. V was pared by 3 bases and J by 10 bases, with 11 bases of the junction left unmatched.

Comment on this clone: Additional DNA sequences in this sample encode the identical CDR3. DNA for the CDR3: TGTGCCAGTAGTATAGGGGACAGAAACACCGGGGAGCTGTTTTTT. Its protein product is CASSIGDRNTGELFF. The V and J genes are TRBV19 and TRBJ2-2, with TRBD1 identical over 7 bases. The CDR3 covers 15 residues. Trimming removed 1 base from V and 2 bases from J; junction bases left unmatched: 1. Germline CDR1 and CDR2: LNHDA and SQIVND (reference sequence).

The chain joins TRBV19 to TRBJ1-1; TRBD1 aligns across 7 bases. The CDR3 is 14 residues long. Germline assignment: CDR1 LNHDA and CDR2 SQIVND (reference sequence). Unmatched junction bases numbered 4, after V lost 4 bases and J lost 2 bases. The CDR3 coding sequence is TGTGCCAGTAGTAGGGACAGATCCAACACTGAAGCTTTCTTT. This gives the protein CASSRDRSNTEAFF.

V and J are TRBV19 and TRBJ1-5, with D uncertain. CDR1 LNHDA and CDR2 SQIVND come from the germline V gene (reference sequence). This CDR3 has 14 residues. V lost 9 bases to trimming and J lost 6 bases, with 18 bases between them. The CDR3 reads CASRAGPSFQPQHF. CDR3 nucleotides: TGTGCCAGCAGAGCGGGCCCGTCATTTCAGCCCCAGCATTTT.

This chain connects TRBV7-3 to TRBJ2-2; no reliable D call. CDR1 is SGHTA, CDR2 FQGTGA, per germline. Trimming took off 2 bases at V and 6 bases at J, with 10 bases between the two ends. The CDR3 has 14 amino acids. The CDR3 DNA follows: TGTGCCAGCAGCTTAGTATCCATTTCCGGGGAGCTGTTTTTT. As protein: CASSLVSISGELFF.

This clone has just one count. The rearrangement uses TRBV2 and TRBJ1-5; D not certain. The CDR3 has 14 residues. Trimming took off 6 bases at V and 0 bases at J, with 9 bases between the two ends. Germline V lookup: CDR1 SNHLY, CDR2 FYNNEI. CDR3 in DNA: TGTGCCAGCAGAGACACTGGTAGCAATCAGCCCCAGCATTTT. This gives the protein CASRDTGSNQPQHF.

The CDR3 region has the DNA TGTGCCAGCAGTTACGTCTCGCTAGCGCCCACAGATACGCAGTATTTT. Its translation: CASSYVSLAPTDTQYF. The chain joins TRBV6-2 or TRBV6-3 to TRBJ2-3; D perhaps matches TRBD2 (6 bases). Trimming removed 2 bases from V and 2 bases from J, with 14 bases in between. Germline CDR1 MNHEY, CDR2 SVGEGT. This CDR3 spans 16 amino acids.

The gene calls are TRBV24-1 and TRBJ2-2; D is ambiguous. Trimming shortened V by 3 bases and J by 7 bases, and 8 bases separated the two germline ends. The CDR3 contains 13 residues. The V gene's germline CDR1 is KGHDR and CDR2 SFDVKD. This CDR3 is CATSDPGNGELFF. CDR3 nucleotide sequence: TGTGCCACCAGTGATCCTGGGAACGGGGAGCTGTTTTTT.

The V call is TRBV6-5, the J call TRBJ1-1; D ambiguous. Germline V gives CDR1 MNHEY, CDR2 SVGAGI. The germline V and J ends were trimmed by 2 bases and 4 bases, with 11 bases remaining between them. This CDR3 contains 14 residues. CDR3 protein: CASSYTTRGTEAFF. The CDR3 nucleotides read TGTGCCAGCAGTTACACAACCCGAGGCACTGAAGCTTTCTTT.

This chain uses TRBV7-9 with TRBJ2-7; a weak D match, TRBD1 (5 bases). The V gene's germline CDR1 is SEHNR and CDR2 FQNEAQ (reference sequence). The CDR3 spans 16 residues. The V end was cut by 1 base, the J end by 3 bases, with 16 bases between. CDR3 sequence (DNA): TGTGCCAGCAGCTTAGGGTTCGCAGGGATTAACTACGAGCAGTACTTC. Its protein product is CASSLGFAGINYEQYF.